The entry below describes one T cell receptor beta chain. Germline loops: CDR1 DFQATT, CDR2 SNEGSKA (reference sequence). The CDR3 contains 12 residues. The second PCR ran 7 to 11 cycles with a sample-barcoded 5' primer and J-beta primers. TCRdb passed the 5' RACE reads through MiXCR, listing each CDR3 protein once. In the table there are around 670,000 distinct CDR3 sequences, less than 35% of which are singletons. This entry is derived from a study of blood T cells in healthy people across ages. The sequenced sample consisted of blood. V gene TRBV20-1 combines with J gene TRBJ2-4; the D gene is possibly TRBD1 (5 bases). The DNA end lines up better with TRBJ2-7; the J call may be wrong. This TCR was recovered from a woman older than 75 in good health. DNA for the CDR3: TGCAGTGCTAGAAGCAGGGAAGCCGAGCAGTACTTC. The encoded protein is CSARSREAEQYF.